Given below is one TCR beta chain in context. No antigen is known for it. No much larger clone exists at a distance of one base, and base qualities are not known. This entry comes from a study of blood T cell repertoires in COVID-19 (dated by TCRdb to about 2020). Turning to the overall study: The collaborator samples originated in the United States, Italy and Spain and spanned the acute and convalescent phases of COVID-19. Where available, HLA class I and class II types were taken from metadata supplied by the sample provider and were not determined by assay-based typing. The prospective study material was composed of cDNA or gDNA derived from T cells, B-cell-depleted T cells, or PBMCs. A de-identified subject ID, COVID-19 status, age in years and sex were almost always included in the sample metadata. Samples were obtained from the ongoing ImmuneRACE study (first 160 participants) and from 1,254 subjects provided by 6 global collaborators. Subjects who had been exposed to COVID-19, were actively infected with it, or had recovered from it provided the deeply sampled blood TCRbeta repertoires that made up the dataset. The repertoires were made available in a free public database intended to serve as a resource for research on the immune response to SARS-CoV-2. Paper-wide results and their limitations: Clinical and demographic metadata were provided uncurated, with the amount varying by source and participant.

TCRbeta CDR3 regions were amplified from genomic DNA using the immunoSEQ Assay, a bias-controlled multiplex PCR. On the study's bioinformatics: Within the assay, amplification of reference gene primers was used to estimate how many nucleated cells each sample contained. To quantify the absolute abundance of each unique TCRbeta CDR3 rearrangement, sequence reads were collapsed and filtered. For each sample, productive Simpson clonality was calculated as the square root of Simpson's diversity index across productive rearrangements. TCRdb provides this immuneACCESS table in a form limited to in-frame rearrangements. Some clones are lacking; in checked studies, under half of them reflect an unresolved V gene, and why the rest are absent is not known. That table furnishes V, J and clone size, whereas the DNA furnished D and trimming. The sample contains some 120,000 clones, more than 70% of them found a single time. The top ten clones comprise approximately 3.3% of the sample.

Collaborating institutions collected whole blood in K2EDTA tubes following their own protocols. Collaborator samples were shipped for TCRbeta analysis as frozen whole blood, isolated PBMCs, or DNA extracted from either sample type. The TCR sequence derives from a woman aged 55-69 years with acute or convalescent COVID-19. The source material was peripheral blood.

The CDR3 protein sequence reads: CASSIRGGNQPQHF. The DNA sequence is as follows: TGTGCCAGTAGTATCAGGGGGGGCAATCAGCCCCAGCATTTT. The chain was built from TRBV19 and TRBJ1-5; 7 nucleotides in the junction match TRBD1. V ends up 3 bases short and J 2 bases short, with an unmatched junction base count of 1. Looking up the germline V gene (reference sequence) yields CDR1 LNHDA and CDR2 SQIVND. The CDR3 covers 14 residues, taking in both the cysteine and the phenylalanine. Only the CDR3 DNA is retained, 42 bases long and in frame from the first base.